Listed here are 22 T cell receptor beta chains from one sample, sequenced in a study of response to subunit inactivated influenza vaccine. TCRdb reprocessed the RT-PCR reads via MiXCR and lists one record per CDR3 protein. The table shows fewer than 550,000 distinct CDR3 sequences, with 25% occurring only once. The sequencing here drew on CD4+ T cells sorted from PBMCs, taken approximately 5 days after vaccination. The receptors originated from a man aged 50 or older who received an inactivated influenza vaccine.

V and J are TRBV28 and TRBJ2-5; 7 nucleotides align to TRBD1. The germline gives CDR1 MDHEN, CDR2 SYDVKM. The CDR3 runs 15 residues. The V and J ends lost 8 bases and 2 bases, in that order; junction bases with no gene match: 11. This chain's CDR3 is CASHSPNRGQETQYF. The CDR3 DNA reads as TGTGCCAGCCATTCACCCAACAGGGGACAAGAGACCCAGTACTTC.

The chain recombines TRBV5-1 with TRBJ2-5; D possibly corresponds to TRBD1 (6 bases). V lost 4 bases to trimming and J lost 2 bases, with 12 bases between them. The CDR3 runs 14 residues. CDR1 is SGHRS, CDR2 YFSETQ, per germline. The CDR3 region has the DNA TGCGCCAGCAGCCACCGACAGGTACAAGAGACCCAGTACTTC. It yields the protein CASSHRQVQETQYF.

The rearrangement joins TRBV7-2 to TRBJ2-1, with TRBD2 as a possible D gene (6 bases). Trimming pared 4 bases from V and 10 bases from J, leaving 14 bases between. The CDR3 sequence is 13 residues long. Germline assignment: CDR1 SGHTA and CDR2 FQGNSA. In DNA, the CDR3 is TGTGCCAGCAGCTCTCCGGGGAGGAGGGAGCAGTTCTTC. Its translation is CASSSPGRREQFF.

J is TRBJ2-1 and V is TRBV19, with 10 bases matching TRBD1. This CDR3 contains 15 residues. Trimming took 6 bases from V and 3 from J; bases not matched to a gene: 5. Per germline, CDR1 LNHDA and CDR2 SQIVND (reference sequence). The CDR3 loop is CASSLTGGNYNEQFF. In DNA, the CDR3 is TGTGCCAGTAGCCTGACAGGGGGCAACTACAATGAGCAGTTCTTC.

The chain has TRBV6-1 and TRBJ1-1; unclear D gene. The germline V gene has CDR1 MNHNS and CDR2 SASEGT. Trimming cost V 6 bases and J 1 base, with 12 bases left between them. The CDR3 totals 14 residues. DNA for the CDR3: TGTGCCAGCAGGGATAACCGGAGGAACACTGAAGCTTTCTTT. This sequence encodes CASRDNRRNTEAFF.

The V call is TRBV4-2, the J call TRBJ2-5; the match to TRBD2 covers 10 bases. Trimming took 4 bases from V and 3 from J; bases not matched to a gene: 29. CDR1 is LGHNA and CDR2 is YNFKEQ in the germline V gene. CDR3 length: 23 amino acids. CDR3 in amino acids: CASSPLFTTGRLRLAGTEETQYF. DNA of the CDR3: TGTGCCAGCAGCCCCCTTTTTACGACAGGGCGCTTACGACTAGCGGGTACAGAAGAGACCCAGTACTTC.

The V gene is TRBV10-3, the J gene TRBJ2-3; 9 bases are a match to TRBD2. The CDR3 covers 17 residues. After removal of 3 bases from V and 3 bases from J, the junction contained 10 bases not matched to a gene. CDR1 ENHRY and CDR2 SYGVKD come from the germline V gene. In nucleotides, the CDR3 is TGTGCCATCAGTGAAGGGCGACTAGCGGTAAAAACAGATACGCAGTATTTT. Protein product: CAISEGRLAVKTDTQYF.

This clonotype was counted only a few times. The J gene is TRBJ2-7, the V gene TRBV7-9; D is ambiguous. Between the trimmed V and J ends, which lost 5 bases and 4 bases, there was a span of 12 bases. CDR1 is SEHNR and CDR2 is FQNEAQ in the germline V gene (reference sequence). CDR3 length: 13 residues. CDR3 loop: CASSPDLPYEQYF. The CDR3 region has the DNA TGTGCCAGCAGCCCCGACCTACCTTACGAGCAGTACTTC.

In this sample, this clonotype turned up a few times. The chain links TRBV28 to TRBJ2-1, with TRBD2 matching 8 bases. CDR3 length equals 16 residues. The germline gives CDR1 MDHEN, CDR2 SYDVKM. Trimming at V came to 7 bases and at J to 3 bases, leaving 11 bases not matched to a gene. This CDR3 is CASIARGGLRYNEQFF. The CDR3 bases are TGTGCCAGCATCGCTCGGGGGGGACTCCGCTACAATGAGCAGTTCTTC.

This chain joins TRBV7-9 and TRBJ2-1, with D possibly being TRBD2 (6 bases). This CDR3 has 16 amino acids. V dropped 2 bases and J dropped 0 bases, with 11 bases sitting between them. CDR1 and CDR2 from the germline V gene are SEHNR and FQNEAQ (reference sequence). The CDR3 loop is CASSLFVGLSYNEQFF. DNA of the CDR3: TGTGCCAGCAGCTTATTTGTGGGACTCTCCTACAATGAGCAGTTCTTC.

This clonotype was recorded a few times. The DNA for the CDR3 is TGCGCCAGCAGCTTCTTACAGGGTACGAACACTGAAGCTTTCTTT. Translating it yields CASSFLQGTNTEAFF. The chain is built from TRBV5-1 and TRBJ1-1, with D possibly matching TRBD1 (6 bases). The CDR3 is 15 residues long. Trimming shortened V by 2 bases and J by 1 base, and 12 bases separated the two germline ends. Germline lookup yields CDR1 SGHRS and CDR2 YFSETQ.

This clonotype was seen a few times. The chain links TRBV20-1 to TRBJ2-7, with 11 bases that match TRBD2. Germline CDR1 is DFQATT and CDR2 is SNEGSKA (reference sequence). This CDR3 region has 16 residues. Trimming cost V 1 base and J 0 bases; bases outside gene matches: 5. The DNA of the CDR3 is TGCAGTGCTAGAGGATCGACTAGCGGGGCCTCCTACGAGCAGTACTTC. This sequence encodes CSARGSTSGASYEQYF.

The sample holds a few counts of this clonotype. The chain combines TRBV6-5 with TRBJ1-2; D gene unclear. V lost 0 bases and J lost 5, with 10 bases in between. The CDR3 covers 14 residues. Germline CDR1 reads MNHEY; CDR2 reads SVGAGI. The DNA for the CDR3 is TGTGCCAGCAGTTACTCGGGTACGCGGTATGGCTACACCTTC. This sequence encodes CASSYSGTRYGYTF.

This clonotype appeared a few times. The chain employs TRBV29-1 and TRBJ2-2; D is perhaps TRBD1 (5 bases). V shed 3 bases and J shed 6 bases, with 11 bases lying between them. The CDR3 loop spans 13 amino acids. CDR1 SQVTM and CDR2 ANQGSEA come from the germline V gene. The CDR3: CSVDEGASGELFF. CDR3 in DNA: TGCAGCGTTGACGAAGGGGCTTCCGGGGAGCTGTTTTTT.

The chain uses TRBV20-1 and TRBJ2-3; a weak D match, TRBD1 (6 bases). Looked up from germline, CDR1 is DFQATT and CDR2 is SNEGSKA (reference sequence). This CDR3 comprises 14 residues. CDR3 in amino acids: CSLATDSHADTQYF. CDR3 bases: TGCAGCTTGGCCACGGACAGCCATGCAGATACGCAGTATTTT.

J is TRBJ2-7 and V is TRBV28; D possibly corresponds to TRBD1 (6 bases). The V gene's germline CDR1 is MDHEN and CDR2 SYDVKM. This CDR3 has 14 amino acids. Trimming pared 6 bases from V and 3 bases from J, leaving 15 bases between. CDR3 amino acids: CASSRTTGIYEQYF. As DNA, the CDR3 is TGTGCCAGCAGCCGGACGACAGGAATCTACGAGCAGTACTTC.

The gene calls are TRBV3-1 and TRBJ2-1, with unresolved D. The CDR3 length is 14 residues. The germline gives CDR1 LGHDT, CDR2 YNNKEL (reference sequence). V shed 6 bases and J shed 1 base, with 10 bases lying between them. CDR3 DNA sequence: TGTGCCAGCAGTCGAAGGGAATCCTACAATGAGCAGTTCTTC. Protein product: CASSRRESYNEQFF.

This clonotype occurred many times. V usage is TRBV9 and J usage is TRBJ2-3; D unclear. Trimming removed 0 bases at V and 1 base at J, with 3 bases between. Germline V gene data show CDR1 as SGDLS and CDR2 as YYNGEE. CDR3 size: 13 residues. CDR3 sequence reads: CASSVVGTDTQYF. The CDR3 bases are TGTGCCAGCAGCGTAGTTGGCACAGATACGCAGTATTTT.

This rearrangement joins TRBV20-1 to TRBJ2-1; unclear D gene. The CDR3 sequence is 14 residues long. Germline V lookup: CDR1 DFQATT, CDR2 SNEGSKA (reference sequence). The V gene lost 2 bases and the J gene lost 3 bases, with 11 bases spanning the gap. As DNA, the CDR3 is TGCAGTGCTAGACGGCAGTTCAACTACAATGAGCAGTTCTTC. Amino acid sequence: CSARRQFNYNEQFF.

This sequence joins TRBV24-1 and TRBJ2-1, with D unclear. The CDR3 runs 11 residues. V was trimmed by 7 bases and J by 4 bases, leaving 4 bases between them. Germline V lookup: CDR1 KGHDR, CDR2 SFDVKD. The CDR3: CATSEYNEQFF. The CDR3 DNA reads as TGTGCCACCAGCGAATACAATGAGCAGTTCTTC.

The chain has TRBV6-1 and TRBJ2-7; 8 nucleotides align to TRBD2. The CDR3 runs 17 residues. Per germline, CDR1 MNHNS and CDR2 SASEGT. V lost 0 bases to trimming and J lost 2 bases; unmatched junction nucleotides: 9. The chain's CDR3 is CASSEAEIGLATYEQYF. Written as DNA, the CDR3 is TGTGCCAGCAGTGAAGCGGAAATAGGACTAGCCACCTACGAGCAGTACTTC.

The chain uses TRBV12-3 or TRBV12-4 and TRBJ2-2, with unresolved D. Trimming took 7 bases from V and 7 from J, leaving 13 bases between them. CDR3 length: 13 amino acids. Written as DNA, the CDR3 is TGTGCCAGCACGCTCGGAGACGGCGGGGAGCTGTTTTTT. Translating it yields CASTLGDGGELFF.